This is a list of T cell receptor beta chains from one sample in a study of neurological immune-mediated disorders. TCRdb recomputed calls from the 5' RACE reads with MiXCR, one row per CDR3 protein. The table shows 80,000 to 85,000 distinct CDR3 sequences, with just over 2.5% occurring only once. The material sequenced was PBMCs. The receptor source for this set is a woman aged 25-40 years with multiple sclerosis. CDR3s include the opening cysteine and the closing phenylalanine or tryptophan.

CDR3aa: CASSVGRTGDYGYTF; j_gene: TRBJ1-2; v_gene: TRBV9
CDR3aa: CSGWGGEHTDTQYF; j_gene: TRBJ2-3; v_gene: TRBV20-1
CDR3aa: CASSQDPEGADTGELFF; j_gene: TRBJ2-2; v_gene: TRBV4-3
CDR3aa: CATSSRTSEYEQYF; j_gene: TRBJ2-7; v_gene: TRBV15
CDR3aa: CASSGLAGDNEQFF; j_gene: TRBJ2-1; v_gene: TRBV27
CDR3aa: CASSFGRVYYGYTF; j_gene: TRBJ1-2; v_gene: TRBV7-2
CDR3aa: CASSLAYASYEQYF; j_gene: TRBJ2-7; v_gene: TRBV5-1
CDR3aa: CASSLTGGTGSHEQYF; j_gene: TRBJ2-7; v_gene: TRBV7-3
CDR3aa: CASSAGLETYNEQFF; j_gene: TRBJ2-1; v_gene: TRBV28
CDR3aa: CANRDGEGVNSPLHF; j_gene: TRBJ1-6; v_gene: TRBV2
CDR3aa: CASSLRGQGYGYTF; j_gene: TRBJ1-2; v_gene: TRBV27
CDR3aa: CSASRDRAEEKLFF; j_gene: TRBJ1-4; v_gene: TRBV20-1
CDR3aa: CASSQHVAGGTGELFF; j_gene: TRBJ2-2; v_gene: TRBV14
CDR3aa: CSARDGGREGRNEQYF; j_gene: TRBJ2-7; v_gene: TRBV20-1
CDR3aa: CASSLQGHEQYF; j_gene: TRBJ2-7; v_gene: TRBV5-1
CDR3aa: CAWSSSRYEQYF; j_gene: TRBJ2-7; v_gene: TRBV30
CDR3aa: CSVRAAGRNQPQHF; j_gene: TRBJ1-5; v_gene: TRBV20-1
CDR3aa: CSVELAGDYEQYF; j_gene: TRBJ2-7; v_gene: TRBV29-1
CDR3aa: CASSRAEGSFNEKLFF; j_gene: TRBJ1-4; v_gene: TRBV4-2
CDR3aa: CSATPSGLAGGEQYF; j_gene: TRBJ2-7; v_gene: TRBV20-1
CDR3aa: CASSLAQGRRRETQYF; j_gene: TRBJ2-5; v_gene: TRBV5-1
CDR3aa: CASSLIPGDNEQFF; j_gene: TRBJ2-1; v_gene: TRBV6-5
CDR3aa: CASSLAGTRDEQFF; j_gene: TRBJ2-1; v_gene: TRBV5-1
CDR3aa: CSAREREVRNEQFF; j_gene: TRBJ2-1; v_gene: TRBV20-1
CDR3aa: CSATGGGQVDEQYF; j_gene: TRBJ2-7; v_gene: TRBV20-1
CDR3aa: CATSDNGRGRYEQYF; j_gene: TRBJ2-7; v_gene: TRBV24-1
CDR3aa: CASSQDLRWDRVTKTIYF; j_gene: TRBJ1-3; v_gene: TRBV4-3
CDR3aa: CASSPGHPTDTQYF; j_gene: TRBJ2-3; v_gene: TRBV12-3/TRBV12-4
CDR3aa: CAIGPELMDRDYGYTF; j_gene: TRBJ1-2; v_gene: TRBV10-3
CDR3aa: CASSGGTSGSSYNEQFF; j_gene: TRBJ2-1; v_gene: TRBV11-2
CDR3aa: CSAPPGLASYEQYF; j_gene: TRBJ2-7; v_gene: TRBV20-1
CDR3aa: CASSLPGGPFYKGWTEAFF; j_gene: TRBJ1-1; v_gene: TRBV11-3
CDR3aa: CASSQQRGNTDTQYF; j_gene: TRBJ2-3; v_gene: TRBV12-3/TRBV12-4
CDR3aa: CASSLLDSYEQYF; j_gene: TRBJ2-7; v_gene: TRBV7-6
CDR3aa: CASSRDRGREKLFF; j_gene: TRBJ1-4; v_gene: TRBV12-3/TRBV12-4
CDR3aa: CSGGQGSGAPLHF; j_gene: TRBJ1-6; v_gene: TRBV20-1
CDR3aa: CASSRSSGSHVYEQYF; j_gene: TRBJ2-7; v_gene: TRBV7-9
CDR3aa: CASSPANTGELFF; j_gene: TRBJ2-2; v_gene: TRBV12-3/TRBV12-4
CDR3aa: CAIGLAEYNEQFF; j_gene: TRBJ2-1; v_gene: TRBV10-3
CDR3aa: CASSLGFSSYEQYF; j_gene: TRBJ2-7; v_gene: TRBV11-2
CDR3aa: CASSLASGLNTGELFF; j_gene: TRBJ2-2; v_gene: TRBV5-1